This is a list of T cell receptor beta chains from one sample in a study of T cells in Graves' hyperthyroidism and ophthalmopathy. TCRdb independently ran MiXCR on the multiplex PCR reads; one entry per CDR3 protein. This table holds approximately 640,000 distinct CDR3 sequences, around 15% found once. Sequencing was performed on blood. The receptors were sampled from a woman in her thirties with Graves' hyperthyroidism. Both conserved end residues are trimmed from each CDR3.

v_call: TRBV11-2; cdr3_aa: ASSPPTNEQF
v_call: TRBV28; cdr3_aa: ASRSRAGYGYT
v_call: TRBV6-2/TRBV6-3; cdr3_aa: ASSAQGPNYGYT
v_call: TRBV27; cdr3_aa: ASSLSVLAGVYEQF
v_call: TRBV19; cdr3_aa: ASSIGAEGTLYEQY
v_call: TRBV7-3; cdr3_aa: ASSFSRDSSYNEQF
v_call: TRBV7-2; cdr3_aa: ASSRRGREQY
v_call: TRBV6-1; cdr3_aa: ASSDGDVVADTQY
v_call: TRBV20-1; cdr3_aa: SARDMEGPLSYEQY
v_call: TRBV20-1; cdr3_aa: SADLQETQY
v_call: TRBV2; cdr3_aa: ANSLSGGLNEQF
v_call: TRBV4-1; cdr3_aa: ASSQGRTGLSETQY
v_call: TRBV12-3/TRBV12-4; cdr3_aa: ASSLSGGSTDTQY